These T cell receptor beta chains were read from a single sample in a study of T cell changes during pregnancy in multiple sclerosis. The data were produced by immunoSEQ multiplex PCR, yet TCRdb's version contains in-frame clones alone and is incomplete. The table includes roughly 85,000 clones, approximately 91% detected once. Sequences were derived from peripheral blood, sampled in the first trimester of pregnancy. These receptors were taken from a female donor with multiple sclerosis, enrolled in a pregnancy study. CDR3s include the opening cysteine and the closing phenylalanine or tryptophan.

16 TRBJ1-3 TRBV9 CASSAFQGFSGNTIYF
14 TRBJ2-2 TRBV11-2 CASSRGSYTGELFF
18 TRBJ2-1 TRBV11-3 CASSLRGGRGKGYNEQFF
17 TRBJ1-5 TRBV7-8 CASSLRVMTGGNQPQHF
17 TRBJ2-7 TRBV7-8 CASSLGLVRGSSYEQYF
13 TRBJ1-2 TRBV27 CASKMGHGYGYTF
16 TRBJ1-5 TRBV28 CASSREGSPSNQPQHF
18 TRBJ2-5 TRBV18 CASSPRVSGVAPQETQYF
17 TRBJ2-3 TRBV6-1 CASSESTAGATTDTQYF
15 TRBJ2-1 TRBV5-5 CASRHDRGSYNEQFF
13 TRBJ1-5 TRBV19 CASSDRDGQPQHF
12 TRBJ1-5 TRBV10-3 CASRTGDQPQHF
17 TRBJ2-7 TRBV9 CASSVAGQGSSPDEQYF
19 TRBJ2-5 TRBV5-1 CASSLAGAGRYTGKETQYF
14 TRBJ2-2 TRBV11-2 CASSLIEGTGELFF
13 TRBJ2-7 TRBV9 CASSGGTSREQYF
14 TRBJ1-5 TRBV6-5 CASRHLGENQPQHF
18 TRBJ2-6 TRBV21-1 CASSKGGQVIKGANVLTF
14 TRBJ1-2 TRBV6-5 CASSSDNSNYGYTF
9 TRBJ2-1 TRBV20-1 CSAKLEQFF
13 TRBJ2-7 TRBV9 CASSARQGFEQYF
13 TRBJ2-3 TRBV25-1 CASSDSGTDTQYF
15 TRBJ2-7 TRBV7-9 CASSGLAGSSYEQYF
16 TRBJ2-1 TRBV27 CASSSFSGETYNEQFF
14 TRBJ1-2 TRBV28 CASSLSRVNYGYTF
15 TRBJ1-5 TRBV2 CASRVGQASNQPQHF
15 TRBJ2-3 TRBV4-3 CASSHLQGGTDTQYF
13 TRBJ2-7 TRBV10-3 CAIRDSGSWWQYF
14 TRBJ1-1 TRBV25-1 CASSYRGQNTEAFF
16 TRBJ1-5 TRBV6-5 CASSYSSRVGNQPQHF
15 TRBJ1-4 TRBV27 CASSRLGEVREKLFF
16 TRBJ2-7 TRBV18 CASSPLMTSGSYEQYF
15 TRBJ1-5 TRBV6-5 CASRPRGQGTQPQHF
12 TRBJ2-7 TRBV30 CASTGVAYEQYF
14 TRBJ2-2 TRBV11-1 CASRPAGGTGELFF
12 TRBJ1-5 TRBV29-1 CSAGGYNQPQHF
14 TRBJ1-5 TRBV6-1 CASSEQGPGQPQHF
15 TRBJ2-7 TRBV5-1 CASSLGGGTGYEQYF
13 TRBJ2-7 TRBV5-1 CASSIGQGDEQYF
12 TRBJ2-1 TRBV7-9 CASSLGRGWQFF
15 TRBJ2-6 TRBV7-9 CASSSGHSGANVLTF